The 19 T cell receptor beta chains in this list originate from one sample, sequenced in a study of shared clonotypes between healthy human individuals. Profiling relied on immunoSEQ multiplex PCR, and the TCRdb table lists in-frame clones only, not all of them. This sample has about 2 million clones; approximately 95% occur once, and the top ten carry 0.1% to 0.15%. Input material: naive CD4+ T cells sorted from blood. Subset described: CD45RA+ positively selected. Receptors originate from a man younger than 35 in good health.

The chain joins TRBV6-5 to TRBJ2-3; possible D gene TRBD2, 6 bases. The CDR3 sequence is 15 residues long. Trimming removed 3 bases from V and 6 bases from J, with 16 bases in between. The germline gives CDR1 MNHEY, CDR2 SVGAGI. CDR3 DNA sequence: TGTGCCAGCAGTTATAGCGGCCCCCCCAAGGATACGCAGTATTTT. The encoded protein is CASSYSGPPKDTQYF.

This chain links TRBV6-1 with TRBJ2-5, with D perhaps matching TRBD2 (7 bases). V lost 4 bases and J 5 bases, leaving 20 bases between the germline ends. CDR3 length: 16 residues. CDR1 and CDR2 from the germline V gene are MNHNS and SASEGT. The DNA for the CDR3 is TGTGCCAGCAGTGGCCCGCAGAGGGGGGGCCTGGAGACCCAGTACTTC. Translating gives CASSGPQRGGLETQYF.

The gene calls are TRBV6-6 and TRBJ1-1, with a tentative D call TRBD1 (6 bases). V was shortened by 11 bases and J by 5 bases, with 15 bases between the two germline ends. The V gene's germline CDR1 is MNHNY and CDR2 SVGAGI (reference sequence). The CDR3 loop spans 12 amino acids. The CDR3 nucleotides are TGTGCCTCCCGACAGGTTTCGACTGAAGCTTTCTTT. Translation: CASRQVSTEAFF.

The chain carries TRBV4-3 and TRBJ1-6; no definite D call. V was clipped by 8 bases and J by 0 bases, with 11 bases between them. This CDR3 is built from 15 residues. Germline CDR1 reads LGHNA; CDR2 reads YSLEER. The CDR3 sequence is CASRPGSSYNSPLHF. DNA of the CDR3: TGCGCCAGCCGTCCCGGGAGCTCCTATAATTCACCCCTCCACTTT.

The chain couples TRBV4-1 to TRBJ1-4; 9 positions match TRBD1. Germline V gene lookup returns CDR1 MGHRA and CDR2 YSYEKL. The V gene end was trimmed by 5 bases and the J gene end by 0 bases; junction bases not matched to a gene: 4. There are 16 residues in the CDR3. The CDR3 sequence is CASSSQGAATNEKLFF. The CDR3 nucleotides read TGCGCCAGCAGCTCACAGGGGGCAGCAACTAATGAAAAACTGTTTTTT.

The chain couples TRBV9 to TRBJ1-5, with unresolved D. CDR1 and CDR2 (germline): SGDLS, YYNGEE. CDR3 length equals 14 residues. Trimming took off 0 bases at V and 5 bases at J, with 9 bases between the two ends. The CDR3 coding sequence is TGTGCCAGCAGCGTAGGGGGTAGGGATCAGCCCCAGCATTTT. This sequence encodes CASSVGGRDQPQHF.

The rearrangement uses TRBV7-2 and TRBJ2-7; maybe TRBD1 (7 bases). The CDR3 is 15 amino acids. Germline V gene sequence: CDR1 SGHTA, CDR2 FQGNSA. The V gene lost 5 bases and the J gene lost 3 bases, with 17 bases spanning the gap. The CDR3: CASSLYRGGVYEQYF. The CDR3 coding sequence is TGTGCCAGCAGCCTCTACAGGGGCGGGGTCTACGAGCAGTACTTC.

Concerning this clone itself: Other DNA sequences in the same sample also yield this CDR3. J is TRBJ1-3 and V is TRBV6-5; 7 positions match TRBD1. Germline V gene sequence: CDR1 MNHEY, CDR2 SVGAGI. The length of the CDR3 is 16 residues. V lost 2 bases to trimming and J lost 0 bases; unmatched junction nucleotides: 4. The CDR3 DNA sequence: TGTGCCAGCAGTTACGGGACAGCCATCTCTGGAAACACCATATATTTT. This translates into CASSYGTAISGNTIYF.

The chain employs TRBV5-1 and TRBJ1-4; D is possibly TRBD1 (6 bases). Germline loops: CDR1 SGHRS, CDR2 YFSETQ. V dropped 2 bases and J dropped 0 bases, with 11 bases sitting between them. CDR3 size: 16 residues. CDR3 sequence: CASSFGTPTTNEKLFF. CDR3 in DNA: TGCGCCAGCAGCTTCGGGACACCCACAACTAATGAAAAACTGTTTTTT.

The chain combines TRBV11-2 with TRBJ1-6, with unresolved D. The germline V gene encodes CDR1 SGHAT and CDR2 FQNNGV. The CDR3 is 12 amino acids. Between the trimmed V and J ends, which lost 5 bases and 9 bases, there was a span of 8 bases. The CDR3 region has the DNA TGTGCCAGCAGCCCCAACTTTTCACCCCTCCACTTT. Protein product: CASSPNFSPLHF.

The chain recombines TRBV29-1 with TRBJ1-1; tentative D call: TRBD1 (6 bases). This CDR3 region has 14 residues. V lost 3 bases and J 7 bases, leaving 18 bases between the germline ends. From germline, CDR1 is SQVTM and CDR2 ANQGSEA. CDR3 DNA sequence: TGCAGCGTTGATATGCTTGGGCAGGGGATTGAAGCTTTCTTT. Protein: CSVDMLGQGIEAFF.

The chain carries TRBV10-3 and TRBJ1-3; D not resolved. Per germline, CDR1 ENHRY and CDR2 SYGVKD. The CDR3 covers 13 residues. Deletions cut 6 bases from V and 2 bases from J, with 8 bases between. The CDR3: CAISPDPGNTIYF. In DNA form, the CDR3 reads TGTGCCATCAGCCCTGATCCTGGAAACACCATATATTTT.

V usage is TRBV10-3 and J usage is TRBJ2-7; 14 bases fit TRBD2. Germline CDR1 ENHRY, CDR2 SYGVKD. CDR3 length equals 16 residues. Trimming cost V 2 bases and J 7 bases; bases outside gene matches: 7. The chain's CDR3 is CAISEPGLAGGWEQYF. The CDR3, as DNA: TGTGCCATCAGTGAGCCAGGACTAGCGGGAGGCTGGGAGCAGTACTTC.

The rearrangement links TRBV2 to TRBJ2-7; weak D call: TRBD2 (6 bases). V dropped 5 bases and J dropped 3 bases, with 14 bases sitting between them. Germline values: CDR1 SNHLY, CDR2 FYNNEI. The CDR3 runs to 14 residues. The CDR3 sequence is CASSLRLVLYEQYF. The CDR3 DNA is TGTGCCAGCAGTCTTCGACTAGTTCTCTACGAGCAGTACTTC.

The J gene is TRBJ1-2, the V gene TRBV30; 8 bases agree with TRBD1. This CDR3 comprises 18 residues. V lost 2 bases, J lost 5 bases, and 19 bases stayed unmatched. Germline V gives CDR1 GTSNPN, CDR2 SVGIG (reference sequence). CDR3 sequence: CAWSPTTPGDRGYYGYTF. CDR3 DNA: TGTGCCTGGAGTCCCACAACTCCCGGAGACAGGGGATATTATGGCTACACCTTC.

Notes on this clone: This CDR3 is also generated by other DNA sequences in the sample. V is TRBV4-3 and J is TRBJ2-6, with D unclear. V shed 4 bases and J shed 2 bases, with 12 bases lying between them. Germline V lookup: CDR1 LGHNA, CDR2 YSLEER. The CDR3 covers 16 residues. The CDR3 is CASSRDRSAGANVLTF. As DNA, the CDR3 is TGCGCCAGCAGCCGTGACCGTTCCGCTGGGGCCAACGTCCTGACTTTC.

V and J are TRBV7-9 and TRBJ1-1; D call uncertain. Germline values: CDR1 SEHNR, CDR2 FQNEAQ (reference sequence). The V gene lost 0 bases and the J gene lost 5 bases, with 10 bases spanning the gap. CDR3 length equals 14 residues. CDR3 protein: CASSLATLSTEAFF. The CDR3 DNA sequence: TGTGCCAGCAGCTTAGCAACACTATCGACTGAAGCTTTCTTT.

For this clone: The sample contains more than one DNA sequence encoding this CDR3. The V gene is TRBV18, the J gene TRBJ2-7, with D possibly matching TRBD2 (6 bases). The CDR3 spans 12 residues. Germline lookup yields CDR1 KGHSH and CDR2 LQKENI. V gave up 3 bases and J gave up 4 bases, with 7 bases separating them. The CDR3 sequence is CASSPGGYEQYF. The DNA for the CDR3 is TGTGCCAGCTCACCCGGGGGTTACGAGCAGTACTTC.

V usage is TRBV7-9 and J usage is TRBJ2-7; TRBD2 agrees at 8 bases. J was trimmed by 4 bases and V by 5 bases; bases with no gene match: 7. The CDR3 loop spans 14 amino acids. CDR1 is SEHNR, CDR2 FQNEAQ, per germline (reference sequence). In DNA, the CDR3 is TGTGCCAGCAGCCACGCGGGGGGCGAGTACGAGCAGTACTTC. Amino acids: CASSHAGGEYEQYF.